This T cell receptor beta chain appears in the sequencing data of a study of T cell changes during pregnancy in multiple sclerosis. Trimming cost V 5 bases and J 7 bases; bases outside gene matches: 12. Germline V gives CDR1 LNHDA, CDR2 SQIVND (reference sequence). This CDR3 has 16 amino acids. Only in-frame clones appear in the TCRdb table, and some are missing; sequencing was by immunoSEQ multiplex PCR. The sample carries 55,000 to 70,000 clones, around nine tenths recorded once. Sequencing used CD4+ T cells from peripheral blood mononuclear cells, obtained in the third trimester of pregnancy. The TCR sequence derives from a female donor with multiple sclerosis, enrolled in a pregnancy study. The chain joins TRBV19 to TRBJ2-4, with 9 bases fitting TRBD2. The CDR3 sequence: CASSVHSGRMRNIQYF. In DNA, the CDR3 is TGTGCCAGTAGTGTTCATAGCGGGAGAATGAGGAACATTCAGTACTTC. Together with reference TRBV19 and TRBJ2-4, the CDR3 gives the full variable domain: DGGITQSPKYLFRKEGQNVTLSCEQNLNHDAMYWYRQDPGQGLRLIYYSQIVNDFQKGDIAEGYSVSREKKESFPLTVTSAQKNPTAFYLCASSVHSGRMRNIQYFGAGTRLSVL.